The 4 T cell receptor beta chains in this list originate from one sample, sequenced in a study of cytomegalovirus exposure and HLA in healthy donors (dated by TCRdb to about 2017). Library preparation employed the immunoSEQ multiplex PCR assay. A mixture of 60 forward primers for TCR Vbeta segments and 13 reverse primers for TCR Jbeta segments was used in the multiplex PCR. As stored in TCRdb, this immuneACCESS dataset retains in-frame rearrangements with V and J assigned. A fraction of the clones does not appear; measured against another copy, unresolved V genes explain less than half of the discrepancy, and the remainder lacks a known reason. For this sample the table gives some 200,000 clones, of which about 80% were detected only once. The top ten constitute about 2.6% of the sample. The sample comprised PBMCs. All receptors derive from a woman aged 50 to 60 in good health and CMV-seropositive.

The V gene is TRBV30, the J gene TRBJ1-1; the match to TRBD1 covers 7 bases. The V gene end was trimmed by 2 bases and the J gene end by 5 bases; junction bases not matched to a gene: 8. Looked up from germline, CDR1 is GTSNPN and CDR2 is SVGIG (reference sequence). The CDR3 consists of 14 residues. The CDR3 spells CAWSKDRRGTEAFF. The CDR3 DNA reads TGTGCCTGGAGTAAGGACAGGCGGGGTACTGAAGCTTTCTTT.

This chain connects TRBV19 to TRBJ2-3; possible D gene TRBD2, 6 bases. The CDR3 covers 16 residues. V was clipped by 7 bases and J by 0 bases, with 17 bases between them. Germline CDR1 reads LNHDA; CDR2 reads SQIVND (reference sequence). Here the CDR3 DNA reads TGTGCCAGTAACACTAGGAGGGCCGCTAGCACAGATACGCAGTATTTT. Protein sequence: CASNTRRAASTDTQYF. Full variable domain (outside the CDR3, taken from reference TRBV19 and TRBJ2-3): DGGITQSPKYLFRKEGQNVTLSCEQNLNHDAMYWYRQDPGQGLRLIYYSQIVNDFQKGDIAEGYSVSREKKESFPLTVTSAQKNPTAFYLCASNTRRAASTDTQYFGPGTRLTVL.

Of note for this clone: This same CDR3 is encoded by further DNA sequences in the sample. The chain couples TRBV6-5 to TRBJ2-7, with 7 bases identical to TRBD1. Germline V gene sequence: CDR1 MNHEY, CDR2 SVGAGI. The CDR3 has 12 amino acids. The CDR3 nucleotides read TGTGCTTCCAGGGGGAGCTCCTACGAGCAGTACTTC. This encodes CASRGSSYEQYF.

This rearrangement joins TRBV25-1 to TRBJ2-5; D gene uncertain. V lost 3 bases and J 5 bases, leaving 16 bases between the germline ends. Germline lookup yields CDR1 MGHDK and CDR2 SYGVNS. The CDR3 totals 15 residues. CDR3 nucleotides: TGTGCCAGCAGTGATGTCGGCGGAGTTCTGGAGACCCAGTACTTC. Translation: CASSDVGGVLETQYF.